The clone carrying this T cell receptor (beta chain) was counted a few times. Its antigen is not known. The sample is drawn from a study of cytomegalovirus exposure and HLA in healthy donors. Overall study context: Findings of an earlier analysis included more than 90 million unique TCR beta sequences from roughly 200 million T cells.

The germline gives CDR1 MNHNS, CDR2 SASEGT. V was clipped by 7 bases and J by 1 base, with 8 bases between them. The CDR3 is made up of 12 amino acids. Primers included in the PCR were 60 Vbeta and 13 Jbeta primers. The assay was immunoSEQ multiplex PCR, and TCRdb's table has in-frame clones only and misses some. The sample carries about 82,000 clones, 9.5% to 13% recorded once. Overall study results and limits: Highest at DRB1 and lowest at HLA-C, TCR association rates differed among HLA loci in a later analysis. An analysis that was carried out later associated fewer than 20,000 TCR beta sequences with HLA alleles at 0.05 false discovery rate.

Healthy bone marrow donors made up the cohort. The sample taken for sequencing was PBMCs. The source is a man in his 60s in good health and CMV-seropositive. The chain recombines TRBV6-1 with TRBJ2-7; D is unresolved. The CDR3 DNA follows: TGTGCCAGCAATGCGGAGTCCTACGAGCAGTACTTC. Its protein product is CASNAESYEQYF.